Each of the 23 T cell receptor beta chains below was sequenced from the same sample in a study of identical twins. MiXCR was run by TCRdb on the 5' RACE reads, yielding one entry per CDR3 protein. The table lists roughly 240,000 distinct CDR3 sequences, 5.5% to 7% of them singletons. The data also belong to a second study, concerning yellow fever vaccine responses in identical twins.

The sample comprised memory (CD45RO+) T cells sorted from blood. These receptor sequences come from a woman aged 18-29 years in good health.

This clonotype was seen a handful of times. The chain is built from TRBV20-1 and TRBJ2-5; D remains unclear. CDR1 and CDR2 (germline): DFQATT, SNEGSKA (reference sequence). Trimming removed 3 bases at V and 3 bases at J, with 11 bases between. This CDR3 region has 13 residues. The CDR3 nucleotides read TGCAGTGCTAGTAGGACGTACAAAGAGACCCAGTACTTC. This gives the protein CSASRTYKETQYF.

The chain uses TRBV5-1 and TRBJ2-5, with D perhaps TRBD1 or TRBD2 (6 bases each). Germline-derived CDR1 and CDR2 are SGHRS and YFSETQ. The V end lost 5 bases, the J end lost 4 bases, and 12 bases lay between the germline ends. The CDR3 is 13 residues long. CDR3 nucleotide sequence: TGCGCCAGCAGTTCCGGGGGCGGAGAGACCCAGTACTTC. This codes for CASSSGGGETQYF.

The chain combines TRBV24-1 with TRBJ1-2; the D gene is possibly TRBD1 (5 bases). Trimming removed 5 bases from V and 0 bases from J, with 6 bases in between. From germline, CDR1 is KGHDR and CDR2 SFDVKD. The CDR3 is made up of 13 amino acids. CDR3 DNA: TGTGCCACCAGTGTGGGGGCTAACTATGGCTACACCTTC. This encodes CATSVGANYGYTF.

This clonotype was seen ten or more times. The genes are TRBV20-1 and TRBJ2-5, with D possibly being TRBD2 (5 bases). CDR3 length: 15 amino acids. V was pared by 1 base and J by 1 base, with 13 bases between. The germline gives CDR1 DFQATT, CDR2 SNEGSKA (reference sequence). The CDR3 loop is CSARVPGMVQETQYF. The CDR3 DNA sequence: TGCAGTGCTAGAGTACCGGGGATGGTCCAAGAGACCCAGTACTTC.

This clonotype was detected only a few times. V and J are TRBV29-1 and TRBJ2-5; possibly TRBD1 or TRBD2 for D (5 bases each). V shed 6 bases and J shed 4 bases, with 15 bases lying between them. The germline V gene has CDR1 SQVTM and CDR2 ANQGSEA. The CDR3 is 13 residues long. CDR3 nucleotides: TGCAGCGTCGTCTTGGGGGTGGCAGAGACCCAGTACTTC. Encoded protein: CSVVLGVAETQYF.

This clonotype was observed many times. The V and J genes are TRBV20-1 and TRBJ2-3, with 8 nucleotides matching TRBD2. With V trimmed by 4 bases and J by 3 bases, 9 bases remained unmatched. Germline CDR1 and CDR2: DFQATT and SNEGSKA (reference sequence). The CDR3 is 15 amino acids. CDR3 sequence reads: CSANPSGSSTDTQYF. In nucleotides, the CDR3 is TGCAGTGCTAACCCCAGCGGGAGTAGTACAGATACGCAGTATTTT.

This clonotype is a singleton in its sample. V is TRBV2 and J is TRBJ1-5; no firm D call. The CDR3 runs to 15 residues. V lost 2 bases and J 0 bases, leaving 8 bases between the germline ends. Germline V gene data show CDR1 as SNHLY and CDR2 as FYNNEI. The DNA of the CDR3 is TGTGCCAGCAGTGAAAGTATACTTAGCAATCAGCCCCAGCATTTT. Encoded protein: CASSESILSNQPQHF. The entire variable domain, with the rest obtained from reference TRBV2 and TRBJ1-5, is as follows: EPEVTQTPSHQVTQMGQEVILRCVPISNHLYFYWYRQILGQKVEFLVSFYNNEISEKSEIFDDQFSVERPDGSNFTLKIRSTKLEDSAMYFCASSESILSNQPQHFGDGTRLSIL.

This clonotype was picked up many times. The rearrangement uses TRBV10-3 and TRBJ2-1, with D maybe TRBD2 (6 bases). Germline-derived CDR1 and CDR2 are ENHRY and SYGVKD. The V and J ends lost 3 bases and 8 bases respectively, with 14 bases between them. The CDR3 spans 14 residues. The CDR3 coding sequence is TGTGCCATCAGTGAAGTCGGGAGAGCTGATGAGCAGTTCTTC. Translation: CAISEVGRADEQFF.

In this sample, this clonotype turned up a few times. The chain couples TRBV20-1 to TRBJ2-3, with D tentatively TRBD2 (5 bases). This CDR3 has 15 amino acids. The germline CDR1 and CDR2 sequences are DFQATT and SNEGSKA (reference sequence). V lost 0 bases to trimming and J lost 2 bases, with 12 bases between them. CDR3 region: CSARDLQRTTDTQYF. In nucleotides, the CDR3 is TGCAGTGCTAGAGATCTTCAGCGGACCACAGATACGCAGTATTTT.

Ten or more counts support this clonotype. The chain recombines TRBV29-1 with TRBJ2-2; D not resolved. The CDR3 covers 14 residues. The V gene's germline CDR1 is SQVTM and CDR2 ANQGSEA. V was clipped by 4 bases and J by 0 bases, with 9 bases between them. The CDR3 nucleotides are TGCAGCGTTGCTGGCAGTACGAACACCGGGGAGCTGTTTTTT. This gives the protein CSVAGSTNTGELFF.

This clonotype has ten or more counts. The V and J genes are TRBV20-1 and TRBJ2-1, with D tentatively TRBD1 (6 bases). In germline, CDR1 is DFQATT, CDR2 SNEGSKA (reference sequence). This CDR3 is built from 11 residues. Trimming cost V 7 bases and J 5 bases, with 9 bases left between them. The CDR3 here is CSVQGHNEQFF. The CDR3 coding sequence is TGCAGTGTTCAGGGGCACAATGAGCAGTTCTTC.

This CDR3 reads CASSQPVDTQYF. CDR3 DNA sequence: TGCGCCAGCAGCCAACCCGTAGATACGCAGTATTTT. This sequence joins TRBV4-1 and TRBJ2-3; D is uncertain. Germline values: CDR1 MGHRA, CDR2 YSYEKL. V lost 2 bases and J lost 5, with 5 bases in between. The CDR3 extends over 12 amino acids.

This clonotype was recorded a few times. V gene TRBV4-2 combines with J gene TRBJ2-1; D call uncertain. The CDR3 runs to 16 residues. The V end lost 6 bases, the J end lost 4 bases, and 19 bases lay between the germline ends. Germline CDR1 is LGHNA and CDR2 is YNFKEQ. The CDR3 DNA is TGTGCCAGCAGTAGCTCCTGGGCGGTGGGGTACAATGAGCAGTTCTTC. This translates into CASSSSWAVGYNEQFF.

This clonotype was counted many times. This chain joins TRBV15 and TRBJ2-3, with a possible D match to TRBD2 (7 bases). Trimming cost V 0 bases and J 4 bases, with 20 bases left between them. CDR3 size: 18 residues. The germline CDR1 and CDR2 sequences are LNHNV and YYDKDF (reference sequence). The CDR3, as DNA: TGTGCCACCAGCAGAGACCCTTTTGGGCGGGGGCGCTCAGATACGCAGTATTTT. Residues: CATSRDPFGRGRSDTQYF.

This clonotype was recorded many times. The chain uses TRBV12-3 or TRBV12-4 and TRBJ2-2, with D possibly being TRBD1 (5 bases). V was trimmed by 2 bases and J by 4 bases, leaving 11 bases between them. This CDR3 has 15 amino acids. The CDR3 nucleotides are TGTGCCAGCAGTTTAAATTCAGGGCTCACCGGGGAGCTGTTTTTT. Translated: CASSLNSGLTGELFF.

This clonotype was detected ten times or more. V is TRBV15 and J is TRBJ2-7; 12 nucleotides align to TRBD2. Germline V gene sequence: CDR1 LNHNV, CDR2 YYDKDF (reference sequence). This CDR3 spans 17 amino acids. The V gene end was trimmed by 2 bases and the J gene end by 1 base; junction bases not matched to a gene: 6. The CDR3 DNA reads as TGTGCCACCAGCAGATTACGGACTAGCGGGAAATCCTACGAGCAGTACGTC. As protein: CATSRLRTSGKSYEQYV.

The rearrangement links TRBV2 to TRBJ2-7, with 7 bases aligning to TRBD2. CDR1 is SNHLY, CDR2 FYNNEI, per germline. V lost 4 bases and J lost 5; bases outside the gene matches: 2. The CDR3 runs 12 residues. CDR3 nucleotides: TGTGCCAGCAGTGGGGAGGGTCACGAGCAGTACTTC. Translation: CASSGEGHEQYF.

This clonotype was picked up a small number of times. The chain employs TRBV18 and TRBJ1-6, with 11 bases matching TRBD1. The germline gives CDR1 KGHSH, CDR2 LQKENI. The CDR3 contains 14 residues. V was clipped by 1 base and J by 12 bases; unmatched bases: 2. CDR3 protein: CASSPRTGGEPLHF. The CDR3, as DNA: TGTGCCAGCTCACCACGGACAGGGGGCGAACCCCTCCACTTT.

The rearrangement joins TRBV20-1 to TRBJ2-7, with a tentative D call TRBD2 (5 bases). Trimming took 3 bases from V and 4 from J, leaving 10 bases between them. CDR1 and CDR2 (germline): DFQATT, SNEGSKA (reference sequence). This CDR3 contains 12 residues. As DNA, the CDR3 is TGCAGTGCTAGCCCCGACTATTACGAGCAGTACTTC. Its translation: CSASPDYYEQYF.

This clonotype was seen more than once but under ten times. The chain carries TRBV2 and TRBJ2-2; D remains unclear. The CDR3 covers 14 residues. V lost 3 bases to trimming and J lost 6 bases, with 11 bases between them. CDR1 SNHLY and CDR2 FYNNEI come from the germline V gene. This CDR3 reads CASSDGHLSGELFF. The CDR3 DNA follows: TGTGCCAGCAGTGACGGGCACCTCTCCGGGGAGCTGTTTTTT.

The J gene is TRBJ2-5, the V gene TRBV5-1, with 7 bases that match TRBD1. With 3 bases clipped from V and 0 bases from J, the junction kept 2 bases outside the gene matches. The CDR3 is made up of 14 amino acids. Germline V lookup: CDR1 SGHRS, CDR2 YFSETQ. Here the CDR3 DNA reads TGCGCCAGCAGCTCAGGGACAGACCAAGAGACCCAGTACTTC. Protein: CASSSGTDQETQYF.

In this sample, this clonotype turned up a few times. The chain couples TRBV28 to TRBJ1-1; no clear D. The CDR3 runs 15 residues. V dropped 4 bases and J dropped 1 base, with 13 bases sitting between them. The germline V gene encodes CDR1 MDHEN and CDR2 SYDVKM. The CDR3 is CASSSWWVTNTEAFF. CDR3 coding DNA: TGTGCCAGCAGTTCCTGGTGGGTGACGAACACTGAAGCTTTCTTT.

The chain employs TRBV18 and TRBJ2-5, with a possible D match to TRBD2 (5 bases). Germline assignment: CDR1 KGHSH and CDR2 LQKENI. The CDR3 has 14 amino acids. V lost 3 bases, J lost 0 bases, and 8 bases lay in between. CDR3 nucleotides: TGTGCCAGCTCACCCATGCGGGACCAAGAGACCCAGTACTTC. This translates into CASSPMRDQETQYF. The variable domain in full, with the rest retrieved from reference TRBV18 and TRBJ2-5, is NAGVMQNPRHLVRRRGQEARLRCSPMKGHSHVYWYRQLPEEGLKFMVYLQKENIIDESGMPKERFSAEFPKEGPSILRIQQVVRGDSAAYFCASSPMRDQETQYFGPGTRLLVL.